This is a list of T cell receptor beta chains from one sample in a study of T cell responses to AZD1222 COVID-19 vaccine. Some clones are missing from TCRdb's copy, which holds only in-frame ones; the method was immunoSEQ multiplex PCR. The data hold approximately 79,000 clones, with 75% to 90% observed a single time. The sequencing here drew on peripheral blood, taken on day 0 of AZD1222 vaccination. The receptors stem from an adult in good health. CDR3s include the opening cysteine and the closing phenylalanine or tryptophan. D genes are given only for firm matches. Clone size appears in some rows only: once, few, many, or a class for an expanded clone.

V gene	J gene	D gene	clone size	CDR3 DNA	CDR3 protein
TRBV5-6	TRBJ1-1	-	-	TGTGCCAGCAGCCCCTGGGGGGTAGGAACTGAAGCTTTCTTT	CASSPWGVGTEAFF
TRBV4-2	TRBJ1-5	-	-	TGTGCCAGCAGCAGCAGCACTTACCATAGCAATCAGCCCCAGCATTTT	CASSSSTYHSNQPQHF
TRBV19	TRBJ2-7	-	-	TGTGCCAGTAGTATAGATTTCGGCTACGAGCAGTACTTC	CASSIDFGYEQYF
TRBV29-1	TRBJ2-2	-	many	TGCAGCGTGTCCCGGGACTCGGAGTTATTCACCGGGGAGCTGTTTTTT	CSVSRDSELFTGELFF
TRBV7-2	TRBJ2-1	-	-	TGTGCCAGCAGCTTGGGACTTGTCATCCATGAGCAGTTCTTC	CASSLGLVIHEQFF
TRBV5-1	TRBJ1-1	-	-	TGCGCCAGCAGCTCAATACAGGGAGAGGTTGCGGCGGCTTTCTTT	CASSSIQGEVAAAFF
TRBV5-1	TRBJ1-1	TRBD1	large	TGCGCCAGCAGCTTGGCGAGGACAGGGGGCGGTCGCGGGGAAGCTTTCTTT	CASSLARTGGGRGEAFF
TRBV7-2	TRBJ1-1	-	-	TGTGCCAGCAGCTTAGAGCAGGGTAGATGGGCTTTCTTT	CASSLEQGRWAFF
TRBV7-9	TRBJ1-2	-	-	TGTGCCAGCAGCTTAGAAACTAACAGCGGCTACACCTTC	CASSLETNSGYTF
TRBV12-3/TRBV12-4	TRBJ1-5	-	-	TGTGCCAGCAGTTTAATGGGCAATCAGCCCCAGCATTTT	CASSLMGNQPQHF
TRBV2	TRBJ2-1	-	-	TGTGCCAGCAGGGCCCCACTGAACTCCGGGGGCTCCTACAATGAGCAGTTCTTC	CASRAPLNSGGSYNEQFF
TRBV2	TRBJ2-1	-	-	TGTGCCAGCAGGAAGAGGGGGGCTAGTAATGAGCAGTTCTTC	CASRKRGASNEQFF
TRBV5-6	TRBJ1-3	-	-	TGTGCCAGGGACAGCTCTGGAAACACCATATATTTT	CARDSSGNTIYF
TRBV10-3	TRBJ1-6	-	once	TGTGCCATCAGAGAGCAGGGAGGGAATAATTCACCCCTCCACTTT	CAIREQGGNNSPLHF
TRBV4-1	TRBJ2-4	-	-	TGCGCCAGCAGCCAACCGCGGCGGGACTCCCAGCCTCTAGCCAAAAACATTCAGTACTTC	CASSQPRRDSQPLAKNIQYF
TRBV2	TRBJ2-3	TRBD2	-	TGTGCCAGCCGTTTCCCGGGACTAGCGGGAGATGATGGAGATACGCAGTATTTT	CASRFPGLAGDDGDTQYF
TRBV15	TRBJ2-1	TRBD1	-	TGTGCCACCAGCGGATTACCGGGACAGGGGTTTATGAATGAGCAGTTCTTC	CATSGLPGQGFMNEQFF
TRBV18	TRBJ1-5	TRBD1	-	TGTGCCAGCTCACGACAGGGGAGCCAGCCCCAGCATTTT	CASSRQGSQPQHF
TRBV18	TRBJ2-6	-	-	TGTGCCAGCTCACCCCGGAGTCCGGATACTGGGGCCAACGTCCTGACTTTC	CASSPRSPDTGANVLTF
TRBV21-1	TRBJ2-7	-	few	TGTGCCAGCAGCGAAAGGGGGACAGCTTACTACGAGCAGTACTTC	CASSERGTAYYEQYF
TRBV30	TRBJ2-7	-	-	TGTGCCTGGAGTGGATCGGGGTGGGGCTACGAGCAGTACTTC	CAWSGSGWGYEQYF
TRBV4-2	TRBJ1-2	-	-	TGTGCCAGCAGCCAAGAGGACAGCTTCTATGGCTACACCTTC	CASSQEDSFYGYTF
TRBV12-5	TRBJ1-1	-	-	TGTGCTAGTGGTGACAATGTCGTATTTGGAGGACAGAGGGGTACTGAAGCTTTCTTT	CASGDNVVFGGQRGTEAFF
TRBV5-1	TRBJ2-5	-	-	TGCGCCAGCAGCTTTCAAGAGACCCAGTACTTC	CASSFQETQYF
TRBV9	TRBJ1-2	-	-	TGTGCCAGCAGCGTAGTAGGCTATGGCTACACCTTC	CASSVVGYGYTF
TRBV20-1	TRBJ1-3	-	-	TGCAGTGCTAGTCCCACAAGCGGAAACACCATATATTTT	CSASPTSGNTIYF
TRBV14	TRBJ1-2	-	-	TGTGCCAGCAGCCAAGCCGAGATTAAATACTATGGCTACACCTTC	CASSQAEIKYYGYTF
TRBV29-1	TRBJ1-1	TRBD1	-	TGCAGCGTTACAACAGGGGGCGGCACTGAAGCTTTCTTT	CSVTTGGGTEAFF
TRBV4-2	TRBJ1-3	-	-	TGTGCCAGCAGCCAAGATTACGGAACTCAGGACACCATATATTTT	CASSQDYGTQDTIYF
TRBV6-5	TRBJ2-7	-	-	TGTGCCAGCAAAGCTAGCTACTCAACCTACGAGCAGTACTTC	CASKASYSTYEQYF
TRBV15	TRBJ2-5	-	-	TGTGCCACCGCCAGGGTTGGAGAGACCCAGTACTTC	CATARVGETQYF
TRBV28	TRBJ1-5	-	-	TGTGCCAGCAGTCCACACAATCAGCCCCAGCATTTT	CASSPHNQPQHF
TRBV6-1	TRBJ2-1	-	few	TGTGCCAGCAGTGAAGCGGAACACAATGAGCAGTTCTTC	CASSEAEHNEQFF
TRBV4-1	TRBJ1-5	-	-	TGCGCCAGCAGCCACAAACTCGAACGGGGGGGGGCCGGAGGGAGCAATCAGCCCCAGCATTTT	CASSHKLERGGAGGSNQPQHF
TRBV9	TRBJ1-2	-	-	TGTGCCAGCAGCGTAGATTTGAGGAAACTTGGCTACACCTTC	CASSVDLRKLGYTF
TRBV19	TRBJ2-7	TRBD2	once	TGTGCCAGTAGTATAGATCGGCCTAGCGGGAGATCCGAGCAGTACTTC	CASSIDRPSGRSEQYF
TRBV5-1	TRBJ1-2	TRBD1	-	TGCGCCAGCAGCCGATCCGACAGGGGAGACGGCTACACCTTC	CASSRSDRGDGYTF
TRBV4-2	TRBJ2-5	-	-	TGTGCCAGCAGCCGCACGGGCGGGGAGGAAGAGACCCAGTACTTC	CASSRTGGEEETQYF
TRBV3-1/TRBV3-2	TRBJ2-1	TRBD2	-	TGTGCCAGCCTGGGAGGGCAGGCGCATGAGCAGTTCTTC	CASLGGQAHEQFF
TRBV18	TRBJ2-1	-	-	TGTGCCAGCTCACCACCGACGGGAGAAGGTTTTAATGAGCAGTTCTTC	CASSPPTGEGFNEQFF
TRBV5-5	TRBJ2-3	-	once	TGTGCCAGCAGCGATAAGACAGCCACAGATACGCAGTATTTT	CASSDKTATDTQYF
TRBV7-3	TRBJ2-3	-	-	TGTGCCAGCAGCCTAGTCCCCACAGATACGCAGTATTTT	CASSLVPTDTQYF
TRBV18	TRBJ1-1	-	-	TGTGCCAGCCTCACCGATGTTCCCACTGAAGCTTTCTTT	CASLTDVPTEAFF
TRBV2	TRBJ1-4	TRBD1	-	TGTGCCAGCAGTGGTACGGGACAGGGGAAGGATAGAAATGAAAAACTGTTTTTT	CASSGTGQGKDRNEKLFF
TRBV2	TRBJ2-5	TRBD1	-	TGTGCCAGCAGCCGACAGGGAAGACAAGAGACCCAGTACTTC	CASSRQGRQETQYF